This T cell receptor beta chain was documented in a study of T cells in Graves' hyperthyroidism and ophthalmopathy. General study findings and limits: Clonotypes that were expanded in thyroid above 0.001 mostly appeared in blood too.

This clonotype was counted a few times. Its antigen remains unknown. There were TCR beta CDR3 regions amplified from RNA transcripts. In the first-round RT-PCR of the TCR CDR3, the HTBI primer set was used. TCRdb re-analysed the multiplex PCR reads in MiXCR, keeping a single row per CDR3 protein. The data contain hundreds of thousands of distinct CDR3 sequences, 18% of them singletons. First hyperthyroidism diagnosis is when the blood sample was obtained, before any ophthalmopathy symptoms. V lost 1 base, J lost 0 bases, and 10 bases lay in between. This CDR3 region has 15 residues. The germline V gene encodes CDR1 SGHVS and CDR2 FNYEAQ.

The sample taken for sequencing was blood. The chain has TRBV7-6 and TRBJ2-7; no firm D call. The sequence was obtained from a woman aged 45-59 years with Graves' hyperthyroidism that later progressed to Graves' ophthalmopathy. The CDR3 sequence: CASSLEGTDSYEQYF. The CDR3 DNA is TGTGCCAGCAGCTTAGAGGGCACCGACTCCTACGAGCAGTACTTC.